The subject of this entry is one TCR beta chain. This sample stems from a study of blood T cell repertoires in COVID-19. TCRdb's table, derived via immunoSEQ multiplex PCR, lists solely in-frame clones and lacks some. The table lists about 110,000 clones, more than 70% of them singletons. This CDR3 region has 17 residues. V was trimmed by 7 bases and J by 0 bases, leaving 21 bases between them. Sequenced input: peripheral blood. The chain recombines TRBV23-1 with TRBJ1-2; a possible D gene is TRBD1 (6 bases). TRBV23-1 is treated as an ORF (open reading frame) with a function not yet certain. The receptor was isolated from a woman between 45 and 60 years old with acute or convalescent COVID-19. The CDR3 reads CASTPQGRSLPNYGYTF. DNA for the CDR3: TGCGCCAGCACTCCACAGGGACGGTCGCTCCCTAACTATGGCTACACCTTC.